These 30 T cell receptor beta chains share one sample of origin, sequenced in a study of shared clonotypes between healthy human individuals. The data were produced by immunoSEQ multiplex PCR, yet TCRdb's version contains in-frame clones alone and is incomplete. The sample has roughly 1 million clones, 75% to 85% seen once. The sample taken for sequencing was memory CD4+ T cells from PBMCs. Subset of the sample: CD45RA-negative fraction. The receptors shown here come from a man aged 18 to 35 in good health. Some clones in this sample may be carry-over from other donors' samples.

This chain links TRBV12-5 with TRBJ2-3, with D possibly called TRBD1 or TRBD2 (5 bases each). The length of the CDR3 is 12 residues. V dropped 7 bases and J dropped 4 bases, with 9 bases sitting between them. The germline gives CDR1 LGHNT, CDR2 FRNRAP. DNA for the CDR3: TGTGCTAGTGCCCGGGGCCCAGATACGCAGTATTTT. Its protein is CASARGPDTQYF.

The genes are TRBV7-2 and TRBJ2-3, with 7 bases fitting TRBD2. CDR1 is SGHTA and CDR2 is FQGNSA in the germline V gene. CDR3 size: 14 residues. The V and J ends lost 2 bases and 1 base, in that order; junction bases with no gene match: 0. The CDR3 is CASSLLAGTDTQYF. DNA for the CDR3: TGTGCCAGCAGCTTACTAGCGGGCACAGATACGCAGTATTTT.

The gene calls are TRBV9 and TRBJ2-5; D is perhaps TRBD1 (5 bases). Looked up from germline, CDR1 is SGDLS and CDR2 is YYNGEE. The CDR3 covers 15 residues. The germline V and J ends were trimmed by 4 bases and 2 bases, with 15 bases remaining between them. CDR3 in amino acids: CASSSGKADQETQYF. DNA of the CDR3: TGTGCCAGCAGCTCAGGGAAAGCAGATCAAGAGACCCAGTACTTC.

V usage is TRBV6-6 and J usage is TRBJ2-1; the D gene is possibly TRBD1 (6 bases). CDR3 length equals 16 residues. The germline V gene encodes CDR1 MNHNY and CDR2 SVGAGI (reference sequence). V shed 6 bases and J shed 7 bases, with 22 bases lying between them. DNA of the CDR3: TGTGCCAGCAGCCAAATACCCGGGACATCGAGGAATGAGCAGTTCTTC. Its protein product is CASSQIPGTSRNEQFF.

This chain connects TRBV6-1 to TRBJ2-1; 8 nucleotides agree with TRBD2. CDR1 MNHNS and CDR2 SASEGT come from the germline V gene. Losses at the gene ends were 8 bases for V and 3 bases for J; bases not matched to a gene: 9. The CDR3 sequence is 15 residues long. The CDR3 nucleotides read TGTGCCAGCGGAACACTAGCGGTGAGCTACAATGAGCAGTTCTTC. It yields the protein CASGTLAVSYNEQFF.

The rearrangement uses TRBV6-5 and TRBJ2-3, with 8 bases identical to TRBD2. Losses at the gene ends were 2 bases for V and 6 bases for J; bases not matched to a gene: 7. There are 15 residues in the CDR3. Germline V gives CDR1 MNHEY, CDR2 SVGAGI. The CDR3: CASSYRSGSGDTQYF. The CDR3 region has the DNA TGTGCCAGCAGTTACCGCAGCGGGAGCGGCGATACGCAGTATTTT.

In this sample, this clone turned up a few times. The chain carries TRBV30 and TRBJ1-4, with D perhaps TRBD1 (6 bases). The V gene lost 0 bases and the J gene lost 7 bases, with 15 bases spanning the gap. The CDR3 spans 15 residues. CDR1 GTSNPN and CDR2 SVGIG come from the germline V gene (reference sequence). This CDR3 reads CAWSVRGRRVEKLFF. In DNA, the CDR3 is TGTGCCTGGAGTGTACGGGGGCGTCGAGTTGAAAAACTGTTTTTT.

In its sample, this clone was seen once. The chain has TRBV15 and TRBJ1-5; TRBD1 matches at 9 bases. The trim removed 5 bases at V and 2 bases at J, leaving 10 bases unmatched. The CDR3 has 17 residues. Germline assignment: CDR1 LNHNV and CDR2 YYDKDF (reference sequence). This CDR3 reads CATSGMTGGTGNQPQHF. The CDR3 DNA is TGTGCCACCAGCGGTATGACAGGGGGAACGGGCAATCAGCCCCAGCATTTT. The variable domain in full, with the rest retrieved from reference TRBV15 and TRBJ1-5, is DAMVIQNPRYQVTQFGKPVTLSCSQTLNHNVMYWYQQKSSQAPKLLFHYYDKDFNNEADTPDNFQSRRPNTSFCFLDIRSPGLGDTAMYLCATSGMTGGTGNQPQHFGDGTRLSIL.

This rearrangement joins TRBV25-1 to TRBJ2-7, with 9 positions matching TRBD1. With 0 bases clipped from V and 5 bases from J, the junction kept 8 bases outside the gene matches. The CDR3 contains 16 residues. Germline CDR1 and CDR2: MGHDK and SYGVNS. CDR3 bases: TGTGCCAGCAGTGAATATAGAACAGGGGGCATTGACGAGCAGTACTTC. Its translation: CASSEYRTGGIDEQYF.

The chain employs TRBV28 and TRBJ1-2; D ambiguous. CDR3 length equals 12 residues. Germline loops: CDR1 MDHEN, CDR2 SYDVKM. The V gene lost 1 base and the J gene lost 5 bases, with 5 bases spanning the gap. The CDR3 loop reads CASSLSEYGYTF. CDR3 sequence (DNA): TGTGCCAGCAGTTTATCCGAGTATGGCTACACCTTC.

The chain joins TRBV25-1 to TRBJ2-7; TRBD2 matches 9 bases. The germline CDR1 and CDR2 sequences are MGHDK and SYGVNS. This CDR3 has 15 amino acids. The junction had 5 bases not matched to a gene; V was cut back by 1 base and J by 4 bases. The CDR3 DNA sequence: TGTGCCAGCAGTGAATCGCTAGCGGGACTGTACGAGCAGTACTTC. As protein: CASSESLAGLYEQYF.

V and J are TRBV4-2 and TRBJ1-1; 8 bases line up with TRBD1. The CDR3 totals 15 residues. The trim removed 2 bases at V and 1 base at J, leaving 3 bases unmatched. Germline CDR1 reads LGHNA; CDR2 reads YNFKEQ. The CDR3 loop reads CASSQTGQGNTEAFF. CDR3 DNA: TGTGCCAGCAGCCAAACAGGACAGGGGAACACTGAAGCTTTCTTT.

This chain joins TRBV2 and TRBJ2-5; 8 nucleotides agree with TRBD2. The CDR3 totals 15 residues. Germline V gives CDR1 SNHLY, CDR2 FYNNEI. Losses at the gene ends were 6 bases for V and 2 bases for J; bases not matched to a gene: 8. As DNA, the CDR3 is TGTGCCAGCAGCCCCGGACTAGCTGATCAAGAGACCCAGTACTTC. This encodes CASSPGLADQETQYF.

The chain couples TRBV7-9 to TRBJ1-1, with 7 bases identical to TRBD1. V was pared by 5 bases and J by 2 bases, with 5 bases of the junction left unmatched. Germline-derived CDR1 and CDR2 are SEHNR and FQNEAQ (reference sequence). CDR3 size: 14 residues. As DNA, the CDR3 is TGTGCCAGCAGCATGACAGGGATAAACACTGAAGCTTTCTTT. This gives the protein CASSMTGINTEAFF.

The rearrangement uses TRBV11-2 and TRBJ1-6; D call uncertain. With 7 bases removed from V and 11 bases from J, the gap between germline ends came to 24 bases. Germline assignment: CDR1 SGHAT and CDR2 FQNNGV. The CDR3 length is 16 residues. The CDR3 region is CASTHTPIIGLAPLHF. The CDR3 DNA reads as TGTGCCAGCACCCATACTCCCATTATTGGTCTGGCACCCCTCCACTTT.

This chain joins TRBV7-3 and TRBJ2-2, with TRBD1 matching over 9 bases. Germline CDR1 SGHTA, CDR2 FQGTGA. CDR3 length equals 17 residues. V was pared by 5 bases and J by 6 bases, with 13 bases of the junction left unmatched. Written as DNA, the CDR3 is TGTGCCAGCAGCGACCCTGGGGGACAGGGTAGAGCCGGGGAGCTGTTTTTT. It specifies CASSDPGGQGRAGELFF.

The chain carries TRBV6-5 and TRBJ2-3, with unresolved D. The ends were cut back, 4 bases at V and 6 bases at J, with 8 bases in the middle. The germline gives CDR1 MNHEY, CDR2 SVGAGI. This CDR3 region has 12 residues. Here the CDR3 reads CASSSRGDTQYF. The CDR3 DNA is TGTGCCAGCAGTTCTCGTGGGGATACGCAGTATTTT.

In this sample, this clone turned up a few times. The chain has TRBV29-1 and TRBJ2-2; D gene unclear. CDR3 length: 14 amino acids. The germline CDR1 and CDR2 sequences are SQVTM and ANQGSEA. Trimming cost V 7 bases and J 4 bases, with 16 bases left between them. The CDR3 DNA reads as TGCAGCGCCGATTGTGGGTCCGCCACCGGGGAGCTGTTTTTT. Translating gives CSADCGSATGELFF.

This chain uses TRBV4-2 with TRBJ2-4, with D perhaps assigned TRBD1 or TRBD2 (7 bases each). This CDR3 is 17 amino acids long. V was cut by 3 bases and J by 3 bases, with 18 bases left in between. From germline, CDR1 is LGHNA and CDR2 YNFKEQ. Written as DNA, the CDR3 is TGTGCCAGCAGCCAGGAGGGGGCTGGGGGGGGCAAAAACATTCAGTACTTC. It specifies CASSQEGAGGGKNIQYF.

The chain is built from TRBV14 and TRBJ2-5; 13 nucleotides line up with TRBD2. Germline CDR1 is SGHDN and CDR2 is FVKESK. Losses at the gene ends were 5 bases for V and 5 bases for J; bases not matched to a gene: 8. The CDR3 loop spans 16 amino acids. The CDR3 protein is CASSYGLAGVGETQYF. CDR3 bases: TGTGCCAGCAGCTATGGACTAGCGGGAGTAGGTGAGACCCAGTACTTC.

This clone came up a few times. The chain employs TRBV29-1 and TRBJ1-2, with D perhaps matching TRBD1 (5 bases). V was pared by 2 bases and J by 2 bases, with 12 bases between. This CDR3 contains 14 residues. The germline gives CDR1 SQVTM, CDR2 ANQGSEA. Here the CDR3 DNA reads TGCAGCGTTGAATCGGTCCAGGGAAACTATGGCTACACCTTC. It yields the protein CSVESVQGNYGYTF.

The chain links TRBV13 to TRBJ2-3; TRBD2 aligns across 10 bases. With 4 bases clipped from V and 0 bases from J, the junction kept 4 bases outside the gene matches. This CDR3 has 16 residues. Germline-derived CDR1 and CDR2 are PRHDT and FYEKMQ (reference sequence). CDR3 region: CASSSSGSRSTDTQYF. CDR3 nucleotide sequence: TGTGCCAGCAGCTCTAGCGGGAGCCGTAGCACAGATACGCAGTATTTT.

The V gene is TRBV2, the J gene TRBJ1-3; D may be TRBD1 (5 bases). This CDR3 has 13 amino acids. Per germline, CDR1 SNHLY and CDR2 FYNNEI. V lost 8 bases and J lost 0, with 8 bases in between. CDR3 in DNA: TGTGCCAGCGACAGTCTCTCTGGAAACACCATATATTTT. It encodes CASDSLSGNTIYF.

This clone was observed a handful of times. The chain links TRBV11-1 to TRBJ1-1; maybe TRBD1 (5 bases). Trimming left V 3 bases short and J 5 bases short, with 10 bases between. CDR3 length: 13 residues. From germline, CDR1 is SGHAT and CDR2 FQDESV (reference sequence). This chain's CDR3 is CASSFSRGTEAFF. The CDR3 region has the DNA TGTGCCAGCAGCTTCTCAAGGGGTACTGAAGCTTTCTTT.

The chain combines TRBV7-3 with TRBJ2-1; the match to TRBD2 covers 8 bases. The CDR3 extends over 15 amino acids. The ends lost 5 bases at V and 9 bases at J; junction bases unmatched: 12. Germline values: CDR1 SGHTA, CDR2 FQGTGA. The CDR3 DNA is TGTGCCAGCAGCGAGATACCGGGACTAGTAACTGAGCAGTTCTTC. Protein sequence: CASSEIPGLVTEQFF. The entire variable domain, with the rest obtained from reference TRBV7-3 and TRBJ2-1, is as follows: GAGVSQTPSNKVTEKGKYVELRCDPISGHTALYWYRQSLGQGPEFLIYFQGTGAADDSGLPNDRFFAVRPEGSVSTLKIQRTERGDSAVYLCASSEIPGLVTEQFFGPGTRLTVL.

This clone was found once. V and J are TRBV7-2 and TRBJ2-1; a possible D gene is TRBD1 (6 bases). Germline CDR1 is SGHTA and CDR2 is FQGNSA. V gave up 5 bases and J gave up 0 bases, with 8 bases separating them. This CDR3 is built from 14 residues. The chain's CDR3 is CASSQGGSYNEQFF. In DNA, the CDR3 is TGTGCCAGCAGCCAAGGGGGCTCCTACAATGAGCAGTTCTTC.

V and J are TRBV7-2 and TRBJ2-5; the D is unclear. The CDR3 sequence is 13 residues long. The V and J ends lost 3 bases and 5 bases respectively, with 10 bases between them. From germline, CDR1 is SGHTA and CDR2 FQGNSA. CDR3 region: CASSLLHAETQYF. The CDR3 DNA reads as TGTGCCAGCAGCTTGCTCCACGCGGAGACCCAGTACTTC.

The CDR3 region has the DNA TGTGCCAGCACGGGGACAGGCTATTCACCCCTCCACTTT. Its translation is CASTGTGYSPLHF. This chain joins TRBV6-5 and TRBJ1-6, with 8 bases identical to TRBD1. The CDR3 contains 13 residues. The germline gives CDR1 MNHEY, CDR2 SVGAGI. V dropped 7 bases and J dropped 8; count of bases not matched to a gene: 4.

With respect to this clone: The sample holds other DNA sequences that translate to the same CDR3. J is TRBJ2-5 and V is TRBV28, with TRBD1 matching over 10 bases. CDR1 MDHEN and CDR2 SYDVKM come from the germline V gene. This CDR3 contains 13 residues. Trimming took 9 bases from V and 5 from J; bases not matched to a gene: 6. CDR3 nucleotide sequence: TGTGCCAGTAGACAGGGGGCGCGGGAGACCCAGTACTTC. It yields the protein CASRQGARETQYF.

This CDR3 is CASSSRSLVGETQYF. The DNA of the CDR3 is TGTGCCAGCAGCTCGCGCAGCTTAGTGGGAGAGACCCAGTACTTC. The rearrangement uses TRBV5-4 and TRBJ2-5; D is unresolved. The CDR3 totals 15 residues. With 3 bases removed from V and 4 bases from J, the gap between germline ends came to 16 bases. The germline V gene encodes CDR1 SGHNT and CDR2 YYREEE (reference sequence).